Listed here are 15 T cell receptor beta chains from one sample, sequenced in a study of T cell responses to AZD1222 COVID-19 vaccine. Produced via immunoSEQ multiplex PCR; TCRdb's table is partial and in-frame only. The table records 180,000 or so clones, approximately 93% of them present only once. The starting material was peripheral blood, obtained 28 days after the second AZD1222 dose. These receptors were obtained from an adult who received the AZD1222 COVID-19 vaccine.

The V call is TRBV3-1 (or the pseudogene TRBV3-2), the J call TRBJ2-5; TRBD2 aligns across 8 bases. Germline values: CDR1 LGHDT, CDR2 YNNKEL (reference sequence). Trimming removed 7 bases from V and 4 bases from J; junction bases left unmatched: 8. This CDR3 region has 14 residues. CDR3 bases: TGTGCCAGCACCCTGGGTAGCGGGACAGAGACCCAGTACTTC. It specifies CASTLGSGTETQYF.

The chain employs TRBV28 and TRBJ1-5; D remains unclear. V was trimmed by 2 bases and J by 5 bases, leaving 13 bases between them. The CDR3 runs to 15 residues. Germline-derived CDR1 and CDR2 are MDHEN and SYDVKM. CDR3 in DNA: TGTGCCAGCAGTTTAGGGGTGAGTGTCGATCAGCCCCAGCATTTT. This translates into CASSLGVSVDQPQHF. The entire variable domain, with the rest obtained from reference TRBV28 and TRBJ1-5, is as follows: DVKVTQSSRYLVKRTGEKVFLECVQDMDHENMFWYRQDPGLGLRLIYFSYDVKMKEKGDIPEGYSVSREKKERFSLILESASTNQTSMYLCASSLGVSVDQPQHFGDGTRLSIL.

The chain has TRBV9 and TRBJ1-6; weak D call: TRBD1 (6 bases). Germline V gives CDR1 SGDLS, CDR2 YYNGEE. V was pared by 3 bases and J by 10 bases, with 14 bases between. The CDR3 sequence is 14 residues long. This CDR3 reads CASSATGIGSPLHF. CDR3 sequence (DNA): TGTGCCAGCAGCGCTACAGGGATCGGGTCACCCCTCCACTTT. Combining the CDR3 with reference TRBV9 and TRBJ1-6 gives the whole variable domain DSGVTQTPKHLITATGQRVTLRCSPRSGDLSVYWYQQSLDQGLQFLIQYYNGEERAKGNILERFSAQQFPDLHSELNLSSLELGDSALYFCASSATGIGSPLHFGNGTRLTVT.

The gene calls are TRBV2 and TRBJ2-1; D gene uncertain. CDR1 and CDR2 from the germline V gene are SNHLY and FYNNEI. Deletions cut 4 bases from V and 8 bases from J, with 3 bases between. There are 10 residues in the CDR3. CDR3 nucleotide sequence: TGTGCCAGCAGTGGGGATGAGCAGTTCTTC. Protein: CASSGDEQFF.

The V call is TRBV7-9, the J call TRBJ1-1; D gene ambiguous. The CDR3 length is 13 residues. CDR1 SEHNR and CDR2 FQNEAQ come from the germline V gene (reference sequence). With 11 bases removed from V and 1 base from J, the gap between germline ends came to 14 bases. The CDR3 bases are TGTGCCGCCCAGCCTTTGAGGAACACTGAAGCTTTCTTT. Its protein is CAAQPLRNTEAFF.

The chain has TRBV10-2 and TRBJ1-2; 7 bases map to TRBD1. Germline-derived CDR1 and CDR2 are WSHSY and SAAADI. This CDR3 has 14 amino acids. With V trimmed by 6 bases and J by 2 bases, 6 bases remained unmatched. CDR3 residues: CASRDEQGNYGYTF. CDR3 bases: TGCGCCAGCAGGGATGAACAGGGGAACTATGGCTACACCTTC.

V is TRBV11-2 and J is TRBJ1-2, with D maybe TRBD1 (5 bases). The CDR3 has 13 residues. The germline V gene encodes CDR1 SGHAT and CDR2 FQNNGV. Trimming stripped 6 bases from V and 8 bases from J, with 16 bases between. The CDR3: CASRASGGDGYTF. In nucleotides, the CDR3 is TGTGCCAGCAGGGCATCGGGAGGGGACGGCTACACCTTC.

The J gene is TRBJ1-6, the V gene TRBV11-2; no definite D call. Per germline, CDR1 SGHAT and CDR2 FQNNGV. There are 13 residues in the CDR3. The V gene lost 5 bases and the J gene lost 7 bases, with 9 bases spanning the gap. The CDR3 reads CASSPAGNSPLHF. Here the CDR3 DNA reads TGTGCCAGCAGCCCAGCGGGGAATTCACCCCTCCACTTT.

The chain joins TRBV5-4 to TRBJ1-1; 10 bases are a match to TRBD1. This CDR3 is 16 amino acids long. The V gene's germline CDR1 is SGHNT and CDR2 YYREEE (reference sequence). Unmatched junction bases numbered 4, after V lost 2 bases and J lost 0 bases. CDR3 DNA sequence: TGTGCCAGCAGCTTCGGACAGGGGGGCATGAACACTGAAGCTTTCTTT. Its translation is CASSFGQGGMNTEAFF.

For the CDR3, the DNA is TGTGCCAGCAGCGTAGCTGGGCAGATCACCGGGGAGCTGTTTTTT. It encodes CASSVAGQITGELFF. The chain joins TRBV9 to TRBJ2-2; D is ambiguous. V lost 0 bases and J 4 bases, leaving 10 bases between the germline ends. The CDR3 extends over 15 amino acids. Germline V gene data show CDR1 as SGDLS and CDR2 as YYNGEE.

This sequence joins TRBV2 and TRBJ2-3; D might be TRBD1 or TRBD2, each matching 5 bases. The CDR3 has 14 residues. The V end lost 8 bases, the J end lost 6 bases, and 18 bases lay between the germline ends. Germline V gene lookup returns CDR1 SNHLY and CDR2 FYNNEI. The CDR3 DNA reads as TGTGCCAGCGGGACCTCAGGGCCCCTTGATACGCAGTATTTT. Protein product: CASGTSGPLDTQYF.

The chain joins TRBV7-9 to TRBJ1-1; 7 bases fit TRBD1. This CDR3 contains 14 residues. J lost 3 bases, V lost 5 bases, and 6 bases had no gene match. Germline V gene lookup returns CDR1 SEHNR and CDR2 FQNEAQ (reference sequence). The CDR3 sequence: CASSPKGADTEAFF. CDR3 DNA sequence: TGTGCCAGCAGCCCGAAGGGGGCTGACACTGAAGCTTTCTTT.

The CDR3: CATVKPRGVNEQFF. DNA for the CDR3: TGTGCCACCGTAAAACCCAGGGGGGTGAATGAGCAGTTCTTC. The V gene is TRBV24-1, the J gene TRBJ2-1, with D maybe TRBD1 (7 bases). Germline-derived CDR1 and CDR2 are KGHDR and SFDVKD. Trimming stripped 9 bases from V and 7 bases from J, with 18 bases between. CDR3 length: 14 amino acids.

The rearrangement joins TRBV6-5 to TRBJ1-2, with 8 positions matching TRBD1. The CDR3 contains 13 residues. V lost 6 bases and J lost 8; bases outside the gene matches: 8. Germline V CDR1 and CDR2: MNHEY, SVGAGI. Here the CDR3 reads CASRADRVGGYTF. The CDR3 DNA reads TGTGCCAGCAGAGCGGACAGGGTCGGAGGCTACACCTTC.

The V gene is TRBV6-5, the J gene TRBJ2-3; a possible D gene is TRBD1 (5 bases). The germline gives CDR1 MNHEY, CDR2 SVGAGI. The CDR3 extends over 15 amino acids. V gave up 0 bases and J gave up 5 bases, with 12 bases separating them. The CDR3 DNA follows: TGTGCCAGCAGTTACTCGAACCAGGGAATAGATACGCAGTATTTT. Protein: CASSYSNQGIDTQYF.